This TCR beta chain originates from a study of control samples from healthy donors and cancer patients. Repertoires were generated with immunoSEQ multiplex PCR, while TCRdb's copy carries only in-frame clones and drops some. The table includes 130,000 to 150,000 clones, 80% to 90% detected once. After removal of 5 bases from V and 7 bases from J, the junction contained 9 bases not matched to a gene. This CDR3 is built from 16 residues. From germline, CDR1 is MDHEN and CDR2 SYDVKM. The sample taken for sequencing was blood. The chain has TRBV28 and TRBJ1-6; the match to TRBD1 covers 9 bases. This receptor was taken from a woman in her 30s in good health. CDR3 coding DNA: TGTGCCAGCAGTCCCCACGGGACAGGGCAAAATTCACCCCTCCACTTT. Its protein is CASSPHGTGQNSPLHF.